A selection of T cell receptor beta chains follows, all from one sample in a study of control samples from healthy donors and cancer patients. The table came from immunoSEQ multiplex PCR; TCRdb's copy has only in-frame clones and leaves some out. The sample lists over 150,000 clones, roughly 94% occurring once. The specimen was blood. The receptors come from a man aged 35-49 years in good health. Each CDR3 is given with its conserved first and last residue. D genes are given only for firm matches. For some rows the clone size is stated as once, few or many, or as a class when expanded; others skip it.

TRBJ1-5 | . | . | TRBV18 | TGTGCCAGCTCACCACCGGGGGGCGGGGGTCAGCCCCAGCATTTT | CASSPPGGGGQPQHF
TRBJ1-2 | . | . | TRBV28 | TGTGCCAGCAGCCCGGTGGGGGGCTATGGCTACACCTTC | CASSPVGGYGYTF
TRBJ2-7 | . | . | TRBV2 | TGTGCCAGCAGTTCGACCGTCTTGGAGCAGTACTTC | CASSSTVLEQYF
TRBJ1-1 | . | . | TRBV6-5 | TGTGCCAGCAGTCAGGTCCGGGGGAACACTGAAGCTTTCTTT | CASSQVRGNTEAFF
TRBJ1-2 | . | . | TRBV28 | TGTGCCAGTATTTCTGGGGGCTACCTCTATGGCTACACCTTC | CASISGGYLYGYTF
TRBJ1-1 | . | . | TRBV2 | TGTGCCAGCAGCCGAGTCTCTGGTGACTCTGAAGCTTTCTTT | CASSRVSGDSEAFF
TRBJ2-2 | . | . | TRBV5-1 | TGCGCCAGCAGCGGAGCCCTGGGATTCACCGGGGAGCTGTTTTTT | CASSGALGFTGELFF
TRBJ1-5 | . | . | TRBV5-5 | TGTGCCAGCAGCTTGGACAGCAATCAGCCCCAGCATTTT | CASSLDSNQPQHF
TRBJ1-6 | . | once | TRBV2 | TGTGCCAGCACCCCGGACCTGGGAAATTCACCCCTCCACTTT | CASTPDLGNSPLHF
TRBJ1-1 | . | . | TRBV5-6 | TGTGCCAGCAGCTTGTATCGACGGCCATTCGAAGCTTTCTTT | CASSLYRRPFEAFF
TRBJ2-2 | . | . | TRBV5-4 | TGTGCCAGCAGCTTGGACAGGGTGAACACCGGGGAGCTGTTTTTT | CASSLDRVNTGELFF
TRBJ1-4 | . | . | TRBV2 | TGTGCCAGCAGTGAAGCGCTTTCTGGGGAAAAACTGTTTTTT | CASSEALSGEKLFF
TRBJ1-5 | . | . | TRBV28 | TGTGCCACCGTCCCGACCTCCGCACGGCAGCCCCAGCATTTT | CATVPTSARQPQHF
TRBJ2-5 | TRBD1 | . | TRBV7-9 | TGTGCCAGCAGCTACCGGGACAGGGGGCTTGGGGAGACCCAGTACTTC | CASSYRDRGLGETQYF
TRBJ1-1 | . | . | TRBV4-1 | TGCGCCAGCAGCCAACTACAGGGTGGGAACACTGAAGCTTTCTTT | CASSQLQGGNTEAFF
TRBJ1-1 | TRBD1 | . | TRBV15 | TGTGCCACCAGCAGCGCGATCGGGACAGCTAGCGAAGCTTTCTTT | CATSSAIGTASEAFF
TRBJ2-5 | . | . | TRBV7-9 | TGTGCCAGCAGCCCCCGAGTAGGGATTCAAGAGACCCAGTACTTC | CASSPRVGIQETQYF
TRBJ1-2 | TRBD1 | . | TRBV7-2 | TGTGCCAGCAGCTCGGACAGGCGACTCTATGGCTACACCTTC | CASSSDRRLYGYTF
TRBJ1-2 | . | . | TRBV6-2/TRBV6-3 | TGTGCCAGCAGTTTGTCAATTTGGGGCTACACCTTC | CASSLSIWGYTF
TRBJ1-1 | . | . | TRBV29-1 | TGCAGCGTGAGCCCGAACACTGAAGCTTTCTTT | CSVSPNTEAFF
TRBJ1-4 | . | . | TRBV25-1 | TGTGCCAGCAGCGAATTCCGGGGGGCCAAGGGAACTAATGAAAAACTGTTTTTT | CASSEFRGAKGTNEKLFF
TRBJ1-4 | TRBD1 | once | TRBV18 | TGTGCCAGCTCGACTAACGGGCCAGGGGGGAATGAAAAACTGTTTTTT | CASSTNGPGGNEKLFF
TRBJ2-7 | . | . | TRBV27 | TGTGCCAGCAGAGTGAGGCCCGGGGGAGTCGGCGGACCCTCCTACGAGCAGTACTTC | CASRVRPGGVGGPSYEQYF
TRBJ2-7 | . | . | TRBV7-2 | TGTGCCAGCAGCCCGCTAACTAGGCTCGAGCAGTACTTC | CASSPLTRLEQYF
TRBJ1-1 | . | . | TRBV5-6 | TGTGCCAGCAGGTGGAGGAGGGAGAAAGCTTTCTTT | CASRWRREKAFF
TRBJ1-5 | . | . | TRBV28 | TGTGCCAGCAGTTTATATCGGGGCGCCGATCAGCCCCAGCATTTT | CASSLYRGADQPQHF
TRBJ2-3 | TRBD2 | . | TRBV5-1 | TGCGCCAGCAGCTTGGCCTTCTTAGTGAGCGGGGGAAAAGATACGCAGTATTTT | CASSLAFLVSGGKDTQYF
TRBJ2-5 | . | . | TRBV28 | TGTGCCAGCAGTTCGCCGGGACTCATCCAAGAGACCCAGTACTTC | CASSSPGLIQETQYF
TRBJ2-1 | . | . | TRBV5-6 | TGTGCCAGCAGCTTGGTGCGGGACAATGAGCAGTTCTTC | CASSLVRDNEQFF
TRBJ1-1 | . | once | TRBV7-8 | TGTGCCAGCAGCTTACTACAGAAGTATATGAACACTGAAGCTTTCTTT | CASSLLQKYMNTEAFF
TRBJ1-3 | . | . | TRBV28 | TGTGCCAGCAGCCAACGACGGAACTCTGGAAACACCATATATTTT | CASSQRRNSGNTIYF
TRBJ1-1 | TRBD1 | . | TRBV9 | TGTGCCAGCAGCCTGGGACAGTTGAACACTGAAGCTTTCTTT | CASSLGQLNTEAFF
TRBJ1-4 | . | . | TRBV4-3 | TGCGCCAGCAGCCAAGAATTATCCCGGGTAGTCCCCGCAACTAATGAAAAACTGTTTTTT | CASSQELSRVVPATNEKLFF
TRBJ1-2 | . | . | TRBV3-1/TRBV3-2 | TGTGCCAGCAGCCAAGTAATTCTGAAGTCACTACGGGGCCACGGCTACACCTTC | CASSQVILKSLRGHGYTF
TRBJ1-2 | . | . | TRBV5-6 | TGTGCCACAATGAAGGACGTCACGGGGGGCTACACCTTC | CATMKDVTGGYTF
TRBJ1-6 | . | . | TRBV7-9 | TGTGCCAGCAGCTTAGGCTACCTCAGGGCCCTCCACTTT | CASSLGYLRALHF
TRBJ1-1 | . | few | TRBV19 | TGTGCCAGTAACCCAGGCGTTGGCGGGGAGGGAGGCACTGAAGCTTTCTTT | CASNPGVGGEGGTEAFF